This entry lists 31 T cell receptor beta chains sequenced from one sample in a study of CD8+CD57+ T cells in acquired aplastic anemia (dated by TCRdb to the late 2010s). Expansion of CD8+CD57+ cells had been shown by flow cytometry in the patients chosen for sequencing. Sequencing instrument: Illumina HiSeq 2000. Genomic DNA served as template for TCR beta VDJ combination and CDR3 sequence profiling. The public reads were quality trimmed at Q25 with fastp and then assembled into clones with MiXCR by TCRdb, keeping productive beta chains. All rows with the same CDR3 protein become a single entry with the most common DNA and genes. For this sample the table gives approximately 260,000 distinct CDR3 sequences, of which 82% were detected only once. The top ten hold 42% of the sample. The sample consisted of sorted CD4+, CD8+, or CD8+CD57+ T cells (not recorded which) from PBMCs. The receptors were sampled from a human donor with aplastic anemia.

This clonotype appeared a single time. The chain links TRBV19 to TRBJ2-5; 7 bases match TRBD2. CDR3 length: 13 residues. Germline V gene lookup returns CDR1 LNHDA and CDR2 SQIVND (reference sequence). V lost 3 bases and J lost 5; bases outside the gene matches: 3. CDR3 in amino acids: CASSMSGEETQYF. DNA for the CDR3: TGTGCCAGTAGTATGAGCGGGGAGGAGACCCAGTACTTC.

The CDR3 here is CASSAIGHVLYEQYF. The CDR3 DNA reads as TGTGCCAGCAGTGCGATAGGGCACGTACTCTACGAGCAGTACTTC. The V and J genes are TRBV11-1 and TRBJ2-7; D gene ambiguous. V lost 6 bases and J 3 bases, leaving 18 bases between the germline ends. This CDR3 comprises 15 residues. Per the germline V gene, CDR1 is SGHAT and CDR2 is FQDESV (reference sequence).

The chain has TRBV7-9 and TRBJ2-1, with TRBD1 as a possible D gene (5 bases). The ends were cut back, 4 bases at V and 0 bases at J, with 16 bases in the middle. This CDR3 spans 17 amino acids. Germline CDR1 and CDR2: SEHNR and FQNEAQ (reference sequence). The CDR3 is CASSSGTGGLSYNEQFF. As DNA, the CDR3 is TGTGCCAGCAGCTCAGGAACAGGCGGCCTCTCCTACAATGAGCAGTTCTTC. Complete variable domain (other parts from reference TRBV7-9 and TRBJ2-1): DTGVSQNPRHKITKRGQNVTFRCDPISEHNRLYWYRQTLGQGPEFLTYFQNEAQLEKSRLLSDRFSAERPKGSFSTLEIQRTEQGDSAMYLCASSSGTGGLSYNEQFFGPGTRLTVL.

This clonotype was detected a few times. The chain is built from TRBV7-9 and TRBJ1-1; D gene ambiguous. The V end was cut by 3 bases, the J end by 14 bases, with 25 bases between. This CDR3 is 15 amino acids long. Germline lookup yields CDR1 SEHNR and CDR2 FQNEAQ (reference sequence). CDR3 bases: TGTGCCAGCAGCTTGGAGAGGGCCGGGCTCGTATATGGCTTCTTT. Translating it yields CASSLERAGLVYGFF.

V and J are TRBV11-2 and TRBJ2-7; possible D gene TRBD1, 5 bases. Trimming removed 4 bases from V and 1 base from J, with 23 bases in between. The CDR3 length is 18 residues. Germline V gene data show CDR1 as SGHAT and CDR2 as FQNNGV. The CDR3 loop reads CASSSHTQPTALSYEQYV. The DNA of the CDR3 is TGTGCCAGCAGCTCTCATACACAGCCGACAGCCCTTTCCTACGAGCAGTACGTC.

The gene calls are TRBV7-3 and TRBJ2-3; D perhaps matches TRBD2 (6 bases). Germline V lookup: CDR1 SGHTA, CDR2 FQGTGA. The germline V and J ends were trimmed by 0 bases and 15 bases, with 19 bases remaining between them. CDR3 size: 14 residues. The CDR3 nucleotides are TGTGCCAGCAGCTTAACGAAACGGGGGTACTACCATTATTTT. Translating it yields CASSLTKRGYYHYF.

Points on this clonotype: The limits of the CDR3 on the DNA are not certain, so only TCRdb's listed CDR3 is given. The chain's CDR3 is CASSSTGYEQYVGF. The J gene is TRBJ2-7, the V gene TRBV7-6; TRBD1 is the table's D call, not checked against the DNA. Per germline, CDR1 SGHVS and CDR2 FNYEAQ. The CDR3 length equals 14 residues, ends included.

Turning to this clonotype: One end of the junction is discordant with germline, which a read error may explain. The rearrangement joins TRBV7-9 to TRBJ2-3; D perhaps matches TRBD2 (5 bases). The CDR3 is 15 amino acids. CDR1 is SEHNR and CDR2 is FQNEAQ in the germline V gene (reference sequence). For the CDR3, the DNA is TGTGCCAGCAGCGTAGCGAGAAGCGGAATAGAGAAGTATTATTTT. This translates into CASSVARSGIEKYYF.

The chain is built from TRBV11-1 and TRBJ2-5; tentatively, D is TRBD1 (7 bases). This CDR3 is built from 14 residues. V was shortened by 8 bases and J by 3 bases, with 16 bases between the two germline ends. Per the germline V gene, CDR1 is SGHAT and CDR2 is FQDESV (reference sequence). CDR3 sequence reads: CASEEGASEETQYF. Written as DNA, the CDR3 is TGTGCCAGCGAGGAGGGGGCGTCAGAAGAGACCCAGTACTTC.

This rearrangement joins TRBV7-9 to TRBJ2-5, with D tentatively TRBD2 (6 bases). V lost 3 bases, J lost 10 bases, and 21 bases lay in between. CDR1 SEHNR and CDR2 FQNEAQ come from the germline V gene (reference sequence). The CDR3 consists of 15 residues. As DNA, the CDR3 is TGTGCCAGCAGCTTTGCCCACGGGGGAAAGGACGACCAGTACTTC. Its protein product is CASSFAHGGKDDQYF.

The chain links TRBV19 to TRBJ2-5, with 8 bases matching TRBD2. The CDR3 has 14 amino acids. CDR1 and CDR2 from the germline V gene are LNHDA and SQIVND (reference sequence). V lost 1 base, J lost 4 bases, and 2 bases stayed unmatched. The CDR3 nucleotides are TGTGCCAGTAGTATAGGCCTAGCGGGAGAGACCCAGTACTTC. The encoded protein is CASSIGLAGETQYF.

The CDR3 loop is CATSRDRQEENEYFF. DNA of the CDR3: TGTGCCACCAGCAGAGACAGACAGGAGGAGAATGAGTACTTCTTC. The chain is built from TRBV15 and TRBJ2-1, with TRBD1 as a possible D gene (6 bases). The germline V gene encodes CDR1 LNHNV and CDR2 YYDKDF (reference sequence). The germline V and J ends were trimmed by 0 bases and 16 bases, with 22 bases remaining between them. The CDR3 extends over 15 amino acids.

The chain couples TRBV7-2 to TRBJ2-7; a weak D match, TRBD1 (5 bases). The CDR3 is made up of 18 amino acids. V gave up 2 bases and J gave up 1 base, with 21 bases separating them. Per germline, CDR1 SGHTA and CDR2 FQGNSA. CDR3 sequence (DNA): TGTGCCAGCAGCTTACAACCAGACGAGACAGCCCTTTCCTACGAGCAGTACGTC. Protein: CASSLQPDETALSYEQYV.

The chain uses TRBV9 and TRBJ2-6, with D perhaps matching TRBD1 (6 bases). With 0 bases removed from V and 14 bases from J, the gap between germline ends came to 21 bases. Germline CDR1 reads SGDLS; CDR2 reads YYNGEE. This CDR3 is 16 amino acids long. CDR3 coding DNA: TGTGCCAGCAGCGTAGGGGGACACAGCACAGATACGCTCCTGACTTTC. Amino acids: CASSVGGHSTDTLLTF.

The chain joins TRBV7-2 to TRBJ2-7; a weak D match, TRBD1 (6 bases). The CDR3 is made up of 15 amino acids. The ends were cut back, 5 bases at V and 3 bases at J, with 17 bases in the middle. The V gene's germline CDR1 is SGHTA and CDR2 FQGNSA. CDR3 sequence reads: CASSKPGVPYYEQYF. The CDR3 DNA reads TGTGCCAGCAGCAAACCAGGGGTCCCTTACTACGAGCAGTACTTC.

V usage is TRBV7-9 and J usage is TRBJ2-3; tentatively, D is TRBD2 (6 bases). Looked up from germline, CDR1 is SEHNR and CDR2 is FQNEAQ (reference sequence). The CDR3 extends over 13 amino acids. V was trimmed by 6 bases and J by 14 bases, leaving 21 bases between them. In DNA, the CDR3 is TGTGCCAGCAGGGACGGGGGAGGAGACGAGCCGTATTTT. Protein product: CASRDGGGDEPYF.

In this sample, this clonotype turned up once. The J gene is TRBJ2-3, the V gene TRBV7-8; TRBD2 matches 13 bases. Germline loops: CDR1 SGHVS, CDR2 FQNEAQ. The CDR3 is 15 amino acids. The junction had 13 bases not matched to a gene; V was cut back by 4 bases and J by 15 bases. CDR3: CASSSGTSGTDMPYF. CDR3 DNA: TGTGCCAGCAGCTCTGGGACTAGCGGGACAGACATGCCCTATTTT.

The chain joins TRBV9 to TRBJ1-1; no definite D call. The germline CDR1 and CDR2 sequences are SGDLS and YYNGEE. The V end lost 2 bases, the J end lost 0 bases, and 5 bases lay between the germline ends. This CDR3 is built from 13 residues. The CDR3 DNA sequence: TGTGCCAGCAGCGTGAGTGTGAACACTGAAGCTTTCTTT. Its translation is CASSVSVNTEAFF.

As regards this clonotype: The germline gene is not matched at one end of the junction; a read error may be the cause. This chain joins TRBV7-2 and TRBJ1-1; tentative D call: TRBD1 (6 bases). The germline V gene has CDR1 SGHTA and CDR2 FQGNSA. The CDR3 extends over 14 amino acids. The CDR3 spells CASSLEGGTNDAYF. DNA of the CDR3: TGTGCCAGCAGCTTAGAAGGGGGGACCAACGATGCCTACTTT.

The V and J genes are TRBV7-3 and TRBJ2-2, with D perhaps TRBD1 (6 bases). V lost 6 bases and J 6 bases, leaving 20 bases between the germline ends. The CDR3 runs to 16 residues. The germline gives CDR1 SGHTA, CDR2 FQGTGA. The CDR3 spells CASRPRTDLNSGELFF. The CDR3, as DNA: TGTGCCAGCAGACCTCGGACAGACTTAAACTCCGGGGAGCTGTTTTTT.

A remark on this clonotype: One end of the junction fails to match germline, which may point to a read error. The chain couples TRBV7-2 to TRBJ1-2; D is unresolved. The CDR3 loop spans 13 amino acids. The germline gives CDR1 SGHTA, CDR2 FQGNSA. CDR3 residues: CASSPGLAYNEKF. DNA of the CDR3: TGTGCCAGCAGCCCAGGACTAGCCTACAATGAGAAGTTC.

In the case of this clonotype: The junction shows a germline mismatch at one end, possibly a read error. This chain connects TRBV7-9 to TRBJ2-3; D is undetermined. Germline CDR1 and CDR2: SEHNR and FQNEAQ (reference sequence). There are 14 residues in the CDR3. The CDR3 region is CASSLAGGYDTKYF. CDR3 DNA: TGTGCCAGCAGCTTAGCGGGTGGCTACGATACGAAGTATTTT.

The chain joins TRBV11-3 to TRBJ2-1; D remains ambiguous. The CDR3 totals 17 residues. Trimming shortened V by 0 bases and J by 0 bases, and 12 bases separated the two germline ends. The germline V gene has CDR1 SGHNT and CDR2 YENEEA. DNA of the CDR3: TGTGCCAGCAGCTTAGATCTGAGAGCGAGCTCCTACAATGAGCAGTTCTTC. Encoded protein: CASSLDLRASSYNEQFF.

The sample holds many counts of this clonotype. The V gene is TRBV4-1, the J gene TRBJ2-1; 12 nucleotides align to TRBD2. CDR1 and CDR2 from the germline V gene are MGHRA and YSYEKL. V shed 6 bases and J 8 bases; nucleotides not matched to a gene: 5. The CDR3 totals 14 residues. The CDR3, as DNA: TGCGCCAGCAGGACTAGCGGGAGTAGGGATGAGCAGTTCTTC. Translating gives CASRTSGSRDEQFF.

As to this clonotype: The CDR3 carries no conserved terminal phenylalanine or tryptophan, so it likely arises from a read error. Because the CDR3's place on the DNA is in doubt, the DNA is left out and the CDR3 is given as listed by TCRdb. This rearrangement joins TRBV7-8 to TRBJ1-2. The length of the CDR3 is 13 amino acids, counting both ends. CDR1 and CDR2 from the germline V gene are SGHVS and FQNEAQ. CDR3 protein: CASSFHPDEADLS.

This clonotype was counted once. At one end, the junction sequence differs from germline, possibly due to a read error. The DNA for the CDR3 is TGTGCCAGCAGCTTGGCGGGTAGCAACGGGGCCCACGTCCTGACTTTC. Amino acid sequence: CASSLAGSNGAHVLTF. The chain joins TRBV7-9 to TRBJ2-6; possibly TRBD1 or TRBD2 for D (5 bases each). This CDR3 region has 16 residues. Germline V gene sequence: CDR1 SEHNR, CDR2 FQNEAQ (reference sequence).

To note about this clonotype: The CDR3 end shows no conserved phenylalanine or tryptophan, and so a read error is likely. It is unclear where the CDR3 begins or ends on the DNA, so no DNA is shown, and the CDR3 is as TCRdb lists it. J is TRBJ1-1 and V is TRBV7-8. The CDR3 length equals 16 residues, ends included. CDR1 SGHVS and CDR2 FQNEAQ come from the germline V gene. This CDR3 reads CASSLAGRPDTQYFGP.

As regards this clonotype: The CDR3 end shows no conserved phenylalanine or tryptophan, and so a read error is likely. It is unclear where the CDR3 begins or ends on the DNA, so no DNA is shown, and the CDR3 is as TCRdb lists it. This rearrangement joins TRBV19 to TRBJ2-1; the table's D call of TRBD1 was not tested on the DNA. Germline CDR1 LNHDA, CDR2 SQIVND (reference sequence). The CDR3 has 15 amino acids, counting both end residues. The CDR3 is CASSQQGGEEQYLGP.

This chain joins TRBV19 and TRBJ1-2; D not certain. The V end lost 1 base, the J end lost 14 bases, and 23 bases lay between the germline ends. There are 15 residues in the CDR3. Germline V gene sequence: CDR1 LNHDA, CDR2 SQIVND (reference sequence). CDR3 nucleotide sequence: TGTGCCAGTAGTATAGCTAGCGGAGCCGACTATGAGCAGACCTTC. This codes for CASSIASGADYEQTF.

As to this clonotype: Compared with germline, one end of the junction differs, possibly owing to a read error. The rearrangement joins TRBV7-9 to TRBJ2-5; a weak D match, TRBD1 (5 bases). The CDR3 is 14 residues long. The V gene's germline CDR1 is SEHNR and CDR2 FQNEAQ (reference sequence). This CDR3 is CATSQGSTQETQYF. The CDR3 bases are TGTGCCACCAGCCAGGGCTCCACCCAAGAGACCCAGTACTTC.

This clonotype was seen a single time. This chain connects TRBV6-2 or TRBV6-3 to TRBJ1-1; D remains unclear. Per the germline V gene, CDR1 is MNHEY and CDR2 is SVGEGT. The CDR3 contains 11 residues. The V and J ends lost 4 bases and 6 bases respectively, with 6 bases between them. The CDR3 is CASSLEAEAFF. The CDR3 DNA reads TGTGCCAGCAGTTTGGAGGCTGAAGCTTTCTTT.